These 10 T cell receptor beta chains came from one sample sequenced in a study of T cell repertoires in chronic hepatitis B. Sequencing was performed with immunoSEQ multiplex PCR; in TCRdb, only in-frame clones are kept and a portion is missing. The sample has roughly 1,000 clones; around 80% are singletons. Sequencing was done on a sample of total CD8+ T cells from PBMCs. Receptors originate from a human donor with chronic hepatitis B virus infection.

This clone was recorded only once. The sample holds other DNA sequences that translate to the same CDR3. The rearrangement uses TRBV5-1 and TRBJ2-2; D gene unclear. Looked up from germline, CDR1 is SGHRS and CDR2 is YFSETQ. The CDR3 is 12 amino acids. Trimming removed 4 bases at V and 6 bases at J, with 7 bases between. As DNA, the CDR3 is TGCGCCAGCAGCGGTGGGGCCGGGGAGCTGTTTTTT. Its translation is CASSGGAGELFF.

The chain carries TRBV5-4 and TRBJ1-2, with 7 bases identical to TRBD1. V trimming: 6 bases; J trimming: 3 bases; junction bases outside the gene matches: 5. This CDR3 spans 13 amino acids. CDR1 is SGHNT and CDR2 is YYREEE in the germline V gene (reference sequence). The CDR3 nucleotides read TGTGCCAGCAAGGGGGCAATTGACTATGGCTACACCTTC. Its translation: CASKGAIDYGYTF.

This sequence joins TRBV6-5 and TRBJ1-5; no definite D call. Per the germline V gene, CDR1 is MNHEY and CDR2 is SVGAGI. This CDR3 has 15 residues. V dropped 5 bases and J dropped 7 bases, with 18 bases sitting between them. This chain's CDR3 is CASSQTTPVTQPQHF. In DNA form, the CDR3 reads TGTGCCAGCAGTCAGACTACACCTGTAACCCAGCCCCAGCATTTT.

The chain joins TRBV4-1 to TRBJ2-7; 10 bases are shared with TRBD1. V shed 0 bases and J 7 bases; nucleotides not matched to a gene: 12. Germline V gene data show CDR1 as MGHRA and CDR2 as YSYEKL. This CDR3 contains 17 residues. The CDR3 sequence: CASSQDRTGTGDDEQYF. The CDR3 coding sequence is TGCGCCAGCAGCCAAGATAGAACCGGGACAGGGGATGATGAGCAGTACTTC.

The CDR3 DNA is TGCGCCAGCAGCCGCGGACAGGGGGCCCTGAACACTGAAGCTTTCTTT. As protein: CASSRGQGALNTEAFF. The V call is TRBV4-3, the J call TRBJ1-1; 11 bases agree with TRBD1. Germline CDR1 LGHNA, CDR2 YSLEER. The CDR3 is 16 amino acids. Losses at the gene ends were 4 bases for V and 0 bases for J; bases not matched to a gene: 4.

The chain is built from TRBV5-1 and TRBJ1-1, with 7 nucleotides matching TRBD1. The V gene's germline CDR1 is SGHRS and CDR2 YFSETQ. CDR3 length: 16 amino acids. The V gene end was trimmed by 1 base and the J gene end by 5 bases; junction bases not matched to a gene: 11. CDR3 DNA sequence: TGCGCCAGCAGCTTGCTGGGAGGGGGCGCGTTGACTGAAGCTTTCTTT. It translates to CASSLLGGGALTEAFF.

CDR3 nucleotide sequence: TGTGCCAGTAGTATAGGGCCATACAATGAGCAGTTCTTC. Protein: CASSIGPYNEQFF. The chain links TRBV19 to TRBJ2-1; D uncertain. Trimming took off 1 base at V and 4 bases at J, with 5 bases between the two ends. The CDR3 runs to 13 residues. The germline V gene has CDR1 LNHDA and CDR2 SQIVND (reference sequence).

This clone was seen a handful of times. The V and J genes are TRBV5-1 and TRBJ2-3, with D maybe TRBD1 (6 bases). V lost 3 bases to trimming and J lost 3 bases, with 23 bases between them. From germline, CDR1 is SGHRS and CDR2 YFSETQ. The CDR3 is 18 amino acids. CDR3 protein: CASSYGRTVARGTDTQYF. CDR3 DNA sequence: TGCGCCAGCAGCTATGGGCGCACCGTAGCTAGGGGGACAGATACGCAGTATTTT.

The chain uses TRBV12-5 and TRBJ2-5; 7 nucleotides line up with TRBD2. Germline V lookup: CDR1 LGHNT, CDR2 FRNRAP. CDR3 length: 13 residues. After removal of 5 bases from V and 3 bases from J, the junction contained 3 bases not matched to a gene. The CDR3: CASGPGLEETQYF. CDR3 nucleotide sequence: TGTGCTAGTGGTCCCGGACTAGAAGAGACCCAGTACTTC.

The V gene is TRBV10-2, the J gene TRBJ2-3; D might be TRBD1 (5 bases). Germline loops: CDR1 WSHSY, CDR2 SAAADI. The CDR3 totals 16 residues. V was clipped by 0 bases and J by 0 bases, with 10 bases between them. CDR3 amino acids: CASSESGDESTDTQYF. The CDR3 DNA is TGCGCCAGCAGTGAGTCAGGGGATGAGAGCACAGATACGCAGTATTTT.